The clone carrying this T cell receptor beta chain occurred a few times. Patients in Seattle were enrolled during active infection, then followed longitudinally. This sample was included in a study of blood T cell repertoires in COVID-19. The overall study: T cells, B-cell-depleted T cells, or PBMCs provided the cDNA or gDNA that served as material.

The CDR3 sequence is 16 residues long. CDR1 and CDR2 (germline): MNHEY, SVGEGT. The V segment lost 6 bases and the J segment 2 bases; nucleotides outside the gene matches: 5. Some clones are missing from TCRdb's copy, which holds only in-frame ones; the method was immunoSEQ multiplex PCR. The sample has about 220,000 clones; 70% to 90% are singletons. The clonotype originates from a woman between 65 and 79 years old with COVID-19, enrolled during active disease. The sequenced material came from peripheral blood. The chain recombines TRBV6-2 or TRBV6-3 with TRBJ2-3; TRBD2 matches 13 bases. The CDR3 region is CASSVTSGRLTDTQYF. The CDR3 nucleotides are TGTGCCAGCAGCGTGACTAGCGGGAGGCTCACAGATACGCAGTATTTT.